This section outlines one TCR beta chain sequence together with its context. Its antigen is still unknown. The data belong to a study of cytomegalovirus exposure and HLA in healthy donors. Study details: Membership in the Caucasian-associated ancestry cluster was found for around 85% of about 430 genotyped donors.

Study-level points and caveats: Using the classifier, cytomegalovirus status was reportedly diagnosed with high specificity and sensitivity. Across all donors, roughly uniform sequencing depth was an assumption of the presence/absence analyses. Earlier results showed most TCR beta V segments being productive about 90% or about 30% of the time.

In the PCR, 60 Vbeta and 13 Jbeta primers were used. Some clones are missing from TCRdb's copy, which holds only in-frame ones; the method was immunoSEQ multiplex PCR. The table has 250,000 or so clones, around 85% seen once. The sample consisted of PBMCs. The TCR sequence derives from a human donor in good health.

The CDR3 loop is CAWATGVGNTIYF. The CDR3 DNA sequence: TGTGCCTGGGCGACAGGGGTTGGAAACACCATATATTTT. V and J are TRBV30 and TRBJ1-3; 8 bases agree with TRBD1. The CDR3 contains 13 residues. Germline V lookup: CDR1 GTSNPN, CDR2 SVGIG (reference sequence). The V and J ends lost 5 bases and 3 bases, in that order; junction bases with no gene match: 3.